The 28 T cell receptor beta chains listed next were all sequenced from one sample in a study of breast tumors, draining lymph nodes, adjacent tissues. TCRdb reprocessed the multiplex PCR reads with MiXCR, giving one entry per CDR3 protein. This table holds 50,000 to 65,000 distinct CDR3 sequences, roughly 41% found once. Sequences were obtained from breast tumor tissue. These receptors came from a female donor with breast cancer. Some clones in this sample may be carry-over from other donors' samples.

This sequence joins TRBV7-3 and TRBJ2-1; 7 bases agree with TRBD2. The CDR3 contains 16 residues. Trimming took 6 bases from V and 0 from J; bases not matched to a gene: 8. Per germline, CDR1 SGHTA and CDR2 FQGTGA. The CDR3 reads CASSTREASSYNEQFF. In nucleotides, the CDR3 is TGTGCCAGCAGTACCCGGGAGGCAAGCTCCTACAATGAGCAGTTCTTC.

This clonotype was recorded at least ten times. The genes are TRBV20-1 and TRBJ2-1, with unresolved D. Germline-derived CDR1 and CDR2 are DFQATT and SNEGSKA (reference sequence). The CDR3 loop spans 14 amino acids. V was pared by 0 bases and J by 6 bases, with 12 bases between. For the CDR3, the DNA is TGCAGTGCTAGAGAGTGGTCGAGGATCAATGAGCAGTTCTTC. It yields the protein CSAREWSRINEQFF.

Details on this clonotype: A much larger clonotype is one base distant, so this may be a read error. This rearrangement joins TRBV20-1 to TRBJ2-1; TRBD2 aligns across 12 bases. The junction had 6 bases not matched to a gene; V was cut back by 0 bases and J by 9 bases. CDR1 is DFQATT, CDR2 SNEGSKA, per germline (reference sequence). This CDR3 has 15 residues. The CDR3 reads CSARDWTSGTPEQFF. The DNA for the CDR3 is TGCAGTGCTAGAGATTGGACTAGCGGGACACCTGAGCAGTTCTTC.

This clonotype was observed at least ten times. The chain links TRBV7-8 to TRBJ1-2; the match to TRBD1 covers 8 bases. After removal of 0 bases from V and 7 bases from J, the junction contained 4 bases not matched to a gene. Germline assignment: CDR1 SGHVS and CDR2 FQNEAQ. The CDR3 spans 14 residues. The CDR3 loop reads CASSLAQGAIGYTF. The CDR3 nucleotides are TGTGCCAGCAGCTTAGCCCAGGGGGCGATTGGCTACACCTTC.

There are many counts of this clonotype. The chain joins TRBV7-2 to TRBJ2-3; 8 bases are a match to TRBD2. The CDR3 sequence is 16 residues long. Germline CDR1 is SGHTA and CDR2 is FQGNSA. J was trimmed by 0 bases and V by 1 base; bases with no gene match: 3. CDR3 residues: CASSLVGGRSTDTQYF. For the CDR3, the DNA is TGTGCCAGCAGCTTAGTGGGCGGGAGGAGCACAGATACGCAGTATTTT.

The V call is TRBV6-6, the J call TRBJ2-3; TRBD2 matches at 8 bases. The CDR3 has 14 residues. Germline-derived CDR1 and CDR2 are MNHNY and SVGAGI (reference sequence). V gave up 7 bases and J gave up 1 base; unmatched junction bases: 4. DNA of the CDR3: TGTGCCAGCACCGTGACTAGCGGCACAGATACGCAGTATTTT. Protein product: CASTVTSGTDTQYF.

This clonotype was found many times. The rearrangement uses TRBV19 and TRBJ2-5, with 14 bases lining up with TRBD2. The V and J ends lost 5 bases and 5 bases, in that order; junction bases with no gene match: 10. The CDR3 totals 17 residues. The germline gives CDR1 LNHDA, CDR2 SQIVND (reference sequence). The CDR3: CASSPGTSGSFGETQYF. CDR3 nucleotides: TGTGCCAGTAGTCCCGGGACTAGCGGGAGTTTTGGCGAGACCCAGTACTTC.

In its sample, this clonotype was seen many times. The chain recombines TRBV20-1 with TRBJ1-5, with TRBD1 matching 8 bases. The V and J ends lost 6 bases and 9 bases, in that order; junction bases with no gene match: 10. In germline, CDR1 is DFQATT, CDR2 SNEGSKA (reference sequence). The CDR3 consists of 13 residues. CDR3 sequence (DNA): TGCAGTGCGGGGACAGGTCTCTATCGGCCCCAGCATTTT. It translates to CSAGTGLYRPQHF.

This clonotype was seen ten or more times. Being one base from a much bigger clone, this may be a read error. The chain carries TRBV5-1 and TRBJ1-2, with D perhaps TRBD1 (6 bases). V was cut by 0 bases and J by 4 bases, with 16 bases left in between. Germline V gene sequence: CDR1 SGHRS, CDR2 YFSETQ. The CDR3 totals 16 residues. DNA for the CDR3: TGCGCCAGCAGCTTGGCCAGGGGATCCCACCTCTATGGCTACACCTTC. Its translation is CASSLARGSHLYGYTF.

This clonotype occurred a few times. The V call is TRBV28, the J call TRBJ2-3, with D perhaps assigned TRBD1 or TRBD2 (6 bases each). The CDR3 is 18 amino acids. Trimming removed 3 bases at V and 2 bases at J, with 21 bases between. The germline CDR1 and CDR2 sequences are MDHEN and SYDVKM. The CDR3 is CASSFPNEGGSFTDTQYF. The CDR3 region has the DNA TGTGCCAGCAGTTTTCCGAACGAGGGGGGATCCTTCACAGATACGCAGTATTTT.

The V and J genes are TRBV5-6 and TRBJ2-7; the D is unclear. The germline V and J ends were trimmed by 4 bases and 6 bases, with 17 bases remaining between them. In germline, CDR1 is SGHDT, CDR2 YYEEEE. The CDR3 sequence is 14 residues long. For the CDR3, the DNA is TGTGCCAGCAGCGTCGGGCATACGGATAGCGAGCAGTACTTC. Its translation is CASSVGHTDSEQYF.

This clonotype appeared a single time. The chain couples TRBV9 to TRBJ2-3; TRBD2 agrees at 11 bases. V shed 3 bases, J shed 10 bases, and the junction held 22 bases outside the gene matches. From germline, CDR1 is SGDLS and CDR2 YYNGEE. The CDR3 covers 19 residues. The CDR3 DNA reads TGTGCCAGCAGCGGAGTGCCTAGCGGGAGGCCCGGATCCCCCTCTTCGCAGTATTTT. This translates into CASSGVPSGRPGSPSSQYF.

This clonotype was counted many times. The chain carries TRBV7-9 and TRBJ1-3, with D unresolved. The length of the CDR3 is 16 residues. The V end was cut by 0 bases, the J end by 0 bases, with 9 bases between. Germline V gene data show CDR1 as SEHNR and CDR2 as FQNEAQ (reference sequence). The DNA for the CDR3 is TGTGCCAGCAGCTTAGCCGGCACAAACTCTGGAAACACCATATATTTT. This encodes CASSLAGTNSGNTIYF.

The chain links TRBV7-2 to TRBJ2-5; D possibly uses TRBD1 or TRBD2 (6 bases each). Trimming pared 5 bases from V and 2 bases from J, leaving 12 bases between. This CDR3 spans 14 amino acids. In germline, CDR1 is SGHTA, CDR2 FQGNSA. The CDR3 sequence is CASSAGGTQETQYF. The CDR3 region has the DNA TGTGCCAGCAGCGCAGGCGGGACACAAGAGACCCAGTACTTC.

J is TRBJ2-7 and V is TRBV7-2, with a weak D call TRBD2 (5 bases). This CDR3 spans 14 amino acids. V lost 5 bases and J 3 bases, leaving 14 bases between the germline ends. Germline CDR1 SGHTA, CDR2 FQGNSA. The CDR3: CASSARTGYYEQYF. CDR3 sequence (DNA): TGTGCCAGCAGCGCCCGGACGGGATACTACGAGCAGTACTTC. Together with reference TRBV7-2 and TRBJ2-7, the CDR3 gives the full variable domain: GAGVSQSPSNKVTEKGKDVELRCDPISGHTALYWYRQSLGQGLEFLIYFQGNSAPDKSGLPSDRFSAERTGGSVSTLTIQRTQQEDSAVYLCASSARTGYYEQYFGPGTRLTVT.

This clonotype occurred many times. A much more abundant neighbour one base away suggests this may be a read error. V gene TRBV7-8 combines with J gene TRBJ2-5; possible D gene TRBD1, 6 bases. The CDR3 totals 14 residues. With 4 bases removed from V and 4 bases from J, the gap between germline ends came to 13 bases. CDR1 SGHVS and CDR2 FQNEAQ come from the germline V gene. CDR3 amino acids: CASSSWGQRETQYF. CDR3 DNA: TGTGCCAGCAGCTCTTGGGGGCAGCGAGAGACCCAGTACTTC.

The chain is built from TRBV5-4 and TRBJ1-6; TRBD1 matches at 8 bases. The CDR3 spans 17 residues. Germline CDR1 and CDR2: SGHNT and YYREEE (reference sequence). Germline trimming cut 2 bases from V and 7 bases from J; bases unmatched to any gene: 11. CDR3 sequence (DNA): TGTGCCAGCAGCTTATATGGACAGGGACCGTCAAATTCACCCCTCCACTTT. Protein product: CASSLYGQGPSNSPLHF.

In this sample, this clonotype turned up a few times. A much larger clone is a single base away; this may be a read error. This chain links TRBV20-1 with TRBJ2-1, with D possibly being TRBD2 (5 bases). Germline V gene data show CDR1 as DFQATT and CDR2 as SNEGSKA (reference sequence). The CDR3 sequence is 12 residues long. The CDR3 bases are TGCAGTACCTGGACTGCCTACAATGAGCCGTTCTTC. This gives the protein CSTWTAYNEPFF.

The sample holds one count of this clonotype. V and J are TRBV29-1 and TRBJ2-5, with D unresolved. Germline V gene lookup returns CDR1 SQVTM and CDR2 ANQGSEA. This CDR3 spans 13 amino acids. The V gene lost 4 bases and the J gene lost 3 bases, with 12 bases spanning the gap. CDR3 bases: TGCAGCGTTGCCGGGTCAGTTGAAGAGACCCAGTACTTC. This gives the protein CSVAGSVEETQYF.

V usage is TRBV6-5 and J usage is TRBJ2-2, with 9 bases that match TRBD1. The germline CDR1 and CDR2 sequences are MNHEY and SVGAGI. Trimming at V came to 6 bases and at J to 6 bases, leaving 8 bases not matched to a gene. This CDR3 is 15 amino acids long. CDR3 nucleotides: TGTGCCAGCAGGCCCGGGACAGGGCGGGCCGGGGAGCTGTTTTTT. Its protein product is CASRPGTGRAGELFF.

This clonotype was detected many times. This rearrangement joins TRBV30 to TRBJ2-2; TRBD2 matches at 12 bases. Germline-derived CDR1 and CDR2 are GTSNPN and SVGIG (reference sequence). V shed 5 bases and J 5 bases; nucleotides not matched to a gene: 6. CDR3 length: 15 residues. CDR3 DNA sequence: TGTGCCTGGGTACTAGCGGGAGGACGTACCGGGGAGCTGTTTTTT. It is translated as CAWVLAGGRTGELFF. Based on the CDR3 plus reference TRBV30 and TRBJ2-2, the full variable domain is SQTIHQWPATLVQPVGSPLSLECTVEGTSNPNLYWYRQAAGRGLQLLFYSVGIGQISSEVPQNLSASRPQDRQFILSSKKLLLSDSGFYLCAWVLAGGRTGELFFGEGSRLTVL.

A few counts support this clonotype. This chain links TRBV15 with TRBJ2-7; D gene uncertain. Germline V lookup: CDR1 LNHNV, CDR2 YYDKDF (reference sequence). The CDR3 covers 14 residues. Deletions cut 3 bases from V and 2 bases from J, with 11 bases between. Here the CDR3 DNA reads TGTGCCACCAGCAGGGTTCCAGGTGCCTACGAGCAGTACTTC. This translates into CATSRVPGAYEQYF.

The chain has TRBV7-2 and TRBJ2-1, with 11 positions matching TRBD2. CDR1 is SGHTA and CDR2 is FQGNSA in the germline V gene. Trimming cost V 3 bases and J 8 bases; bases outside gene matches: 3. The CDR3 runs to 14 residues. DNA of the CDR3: TGTGCCAGCAGCTTGACTAGCGGGACGGATGAGCAGTTCTTC. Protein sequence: CASSLTSGTDEQFF. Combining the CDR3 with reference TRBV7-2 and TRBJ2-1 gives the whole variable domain GAGVSQSPSNKVTEKGKDVELRCDPISGHTALYWYRQSLGQGLEFLIYFQGNSAPDKSGLPSDRFSAERTGGSVSTLTIQRTQQEDSAVYLCASSLTSGTDEQFFGPGTRLTVL.

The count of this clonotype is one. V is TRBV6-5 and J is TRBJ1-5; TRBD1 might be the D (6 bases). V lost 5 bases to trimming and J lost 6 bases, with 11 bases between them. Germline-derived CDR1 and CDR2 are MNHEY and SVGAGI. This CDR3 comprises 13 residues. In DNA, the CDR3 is TGTGCCAGCAGTCCAGGGGTGTCTCAGCCCCAGCATTTT. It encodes CASSPGVSQPQHF.

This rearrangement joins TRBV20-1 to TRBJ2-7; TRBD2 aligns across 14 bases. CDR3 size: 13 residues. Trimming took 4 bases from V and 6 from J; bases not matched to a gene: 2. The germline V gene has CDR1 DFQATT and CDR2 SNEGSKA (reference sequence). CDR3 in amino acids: CSAIGLAGGEQYF. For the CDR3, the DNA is TGCAGTGCTATCGGACTAGCGGGAGGCGAGCAGTACTTC.

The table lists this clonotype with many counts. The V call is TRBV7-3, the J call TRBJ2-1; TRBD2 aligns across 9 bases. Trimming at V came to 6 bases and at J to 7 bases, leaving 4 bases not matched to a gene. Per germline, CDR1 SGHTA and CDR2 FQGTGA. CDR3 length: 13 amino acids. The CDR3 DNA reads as TGTGCCAGCAGGGTAGCGGGAGATAATGAGCAGTTCTTC. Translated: CASRVAGDNEQFF.

The CDR3 DNA reads as TGTGCCAGCAGTGGCGGGGGGCTCTATGGCTACACCTTC. Its translation is CASSGGGLYGYTF. The rearrangement uses TRBV28 and TRBJ1-2; D might be TRBD1 (6 bases). This CDR3 has 13 amino acids. V was shortened by 5 bases and J by 4 bases, with 11 bases between the two germline ends. Germline V gene data show CDR1 as MDHEN and CDR2 as SYDVKM.

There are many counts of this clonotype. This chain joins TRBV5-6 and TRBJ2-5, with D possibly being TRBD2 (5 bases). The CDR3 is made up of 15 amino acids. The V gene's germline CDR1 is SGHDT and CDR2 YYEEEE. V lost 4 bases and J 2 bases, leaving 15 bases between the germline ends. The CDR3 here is CASSRGTTGQETQYF. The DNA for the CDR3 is TGTGCCAGCAGCCGGGGAACTACGGGTCAAGAGACCCAGTACTTC.